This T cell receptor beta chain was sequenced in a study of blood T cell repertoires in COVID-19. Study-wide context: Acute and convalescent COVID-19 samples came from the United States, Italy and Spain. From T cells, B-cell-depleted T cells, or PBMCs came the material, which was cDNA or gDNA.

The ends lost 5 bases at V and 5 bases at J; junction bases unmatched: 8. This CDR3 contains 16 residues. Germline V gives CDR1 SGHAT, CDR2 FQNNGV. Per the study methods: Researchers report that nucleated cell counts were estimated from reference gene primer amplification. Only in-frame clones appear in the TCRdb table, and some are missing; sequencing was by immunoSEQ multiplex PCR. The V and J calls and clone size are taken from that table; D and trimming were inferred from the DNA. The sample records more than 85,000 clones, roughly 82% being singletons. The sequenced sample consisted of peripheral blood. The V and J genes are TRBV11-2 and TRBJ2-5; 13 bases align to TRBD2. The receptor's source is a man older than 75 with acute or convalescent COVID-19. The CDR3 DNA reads TGTGCCAGCAGCCCGGGGACTAGCGGGGCCGGGGAGACCCAGTACTTC. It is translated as CASSPGTSGAGETQYF.